This TCR beta chain was obtained from a study of T cell responses to AZD1222 COVID-19 vaccine. Only in-frame clones appear in the TCRdb table, and some are missing; sequencing was by immunoSEQ multiplex PCR. This sample has roughly 160,000 clones, with 88% found just once. Germline V gives CDR1 MDHEN, CDR2 SYDVKM. The V and J ends lost 3 bases and 2 bases, in that order; junction bases with no gene match: 12. The CDR3 consists of 17 residues. The receptor was derived from an adult in good health. Sequenced material: peripheral blood, taken on day 0 of AZD1222 vaccination. The chain couples TRBV28 to TRBJ1-1, with 7 positions matching TRBD1. The CDR3 here is CASSLRQGGVFNTEAFF. The CDR3 coding sequence is TGTGCCAGCAGTTTGAGACAGGGAGGGGTTTTCAACACTGAAGCTTTCTTT.